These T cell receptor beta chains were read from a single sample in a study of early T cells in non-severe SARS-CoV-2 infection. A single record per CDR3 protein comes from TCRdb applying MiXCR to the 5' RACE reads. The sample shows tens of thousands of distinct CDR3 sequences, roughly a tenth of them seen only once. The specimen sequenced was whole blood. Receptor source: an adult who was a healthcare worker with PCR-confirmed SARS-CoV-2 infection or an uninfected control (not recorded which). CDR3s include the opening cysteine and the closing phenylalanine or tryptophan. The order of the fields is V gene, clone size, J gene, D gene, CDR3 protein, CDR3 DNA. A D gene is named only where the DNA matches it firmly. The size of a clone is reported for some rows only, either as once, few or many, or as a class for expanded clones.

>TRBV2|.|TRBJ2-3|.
CASMLQSDTQYF
TGTGCCAGCATGCTACAGTCAGATACGCAGTATTTT
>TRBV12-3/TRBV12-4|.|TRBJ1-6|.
CASSLGNYNSPLHF
TGTGCCAGCAGTTTAGGGAACTATAATTCACCCCTCCACTTT
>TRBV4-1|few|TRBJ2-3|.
CASRAAFTDTQYF
TGCGCCAGCAGAGCGGCCTTCACAGATACGCAGTATTTT
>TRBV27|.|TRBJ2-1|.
CASSPTPVSSYNEQFF
TGTGCCAGCAGCCCGACCCCCGTGAGCTCCTACAATGAGCAGTTCTTC
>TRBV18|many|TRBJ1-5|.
CASSPKVDQPQHF
TGTGCCAGCTCACCAAAGGTGGATCAGCCCCAGCATTTT
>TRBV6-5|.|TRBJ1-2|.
CASSYLGYGYTF
TGTGCCAGCAGTTACCTCGGCTATGGCTACACCTTC
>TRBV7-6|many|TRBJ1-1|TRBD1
CASSLVQGGTEAFF
TGTGCCAGCAGCTTAGTACAGGGGGGCACTGAAGCTTTCTTT
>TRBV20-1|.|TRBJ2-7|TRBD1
CSAGGQFSSYEQYF
TGCAGTGCTGGGGGACAGTTTAGCTCCTACGAGCAGTACTTC
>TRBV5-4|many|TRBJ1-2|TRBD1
CASSPPGQGGNYGYTF
TGTGCCAGCAGCCCCCCGGGACAGGGCGGCAACTATGGCTACACCTTC
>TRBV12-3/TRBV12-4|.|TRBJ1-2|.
CASRQGGARTGYTF
TGTGCCAGCAGACAGGGCGGGGCGCGGACTGGCTACACCTTC
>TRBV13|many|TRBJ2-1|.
CASSRYFRGRASYNEQFF
TGTGCCAGCAGCCGTTACTTCAGGGGTAGAGCATCCTACAATGAGCAGTTCTTC
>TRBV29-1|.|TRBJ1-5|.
CSVAEGWSNQPQHF
TGCAGCGTTGCCGAGGGTTGGAGCAATCAGCCCCAGCATTTT
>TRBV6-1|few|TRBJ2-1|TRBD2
CASRSGTTKSYNEQFF
TGTGCCAGCAGGTCCGGGACTACCAAGTCCTACAATGAGCAGTTCTTC
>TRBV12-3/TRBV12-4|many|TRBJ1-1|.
CASSKGGTEAFF
TGTGCCAGCAGTAAAGGGGGCACTGAAGCTTTCTTT
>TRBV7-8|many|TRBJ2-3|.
CASSIYEVRTDTQYF
TGTGCCAGCAGCATCTACGAAGTACGCACAGATACGCAGTATTTT
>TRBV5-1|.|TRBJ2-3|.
CASSLEGGYTDTQYF
TGCGCCAGCAGCTTGGAAGGGGGGTACACAGATACGCAGTATTTT
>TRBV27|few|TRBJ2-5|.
CASSPHGPRETQYF
TGTGCCAGCAGTCCCCACGGGCCCCGAGAGACCCAGTACTTC
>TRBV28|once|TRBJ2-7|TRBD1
CASSFLGTGSYEQYF
TGTGCCAGCAGTTTTCTGGGGACAGGCTCCTACGAGCAGTACTTC
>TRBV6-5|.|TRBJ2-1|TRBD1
CASEDRAFNEQFF
TGTGCCAGCGAGGACAGGGCCTTCAATGAGCAGTTCTTC
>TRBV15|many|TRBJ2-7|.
CATSERAPYEQYF
TGTGCCACCAGCGAGAGGGCTCCCTACGAGCAGTACTTC
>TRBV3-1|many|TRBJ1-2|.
CASSQGQAANYGYTF
TGTGCCAGCAGCCAAGGGCAAGCCGCCAACTATGGCTACACCTTC
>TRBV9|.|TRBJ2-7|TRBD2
CASSAGTSGGYEQYF
TGTGCCAGCAGCGCAGGGACTAGCGGGGGCTACGAGCAGTACTTC
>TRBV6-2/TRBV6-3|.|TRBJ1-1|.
CASSYSPGNTEAFF
TGTGCCAGCAGTTATAGTCCGGGGAACACTGAAGCTTTCTTT
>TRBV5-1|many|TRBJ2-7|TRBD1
CASRPSSGTVSYEQYF
TGCGCCAGCAGACCTAGTTCCGGGACAGTCTCCTACGAGCAGTACTTC
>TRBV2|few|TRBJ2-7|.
CASNGIGTYEQYF
TGTGCCAGCAACGGGATAGGAACCTACGAGCAGTACTTC
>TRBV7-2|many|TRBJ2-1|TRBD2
CASSLAMRGSNEQFF
TGTGCCAGCAGCTTAGCGATGCGGGGGAGCAATGAGCAGTTCTTC
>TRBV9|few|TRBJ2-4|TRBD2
CASSVESGVSAKNIQYF
TGTGCCAGCAGCGTAGAGAGCGGGGTCTCAGCCAAAAACATTCAGTACTTC
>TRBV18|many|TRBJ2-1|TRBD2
CASSRAGGRSSYNEQFF
TGTGCCAGCTCACGAGCGGGGGGACGCAGCTCCTACAATGAGCAGTTCTTC
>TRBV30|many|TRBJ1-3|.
CAWGRSENTIYF
TGTGCCTGGGGAAGATCGGAAAACACCATATATTTT
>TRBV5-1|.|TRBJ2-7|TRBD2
CASSSGGGSYEQYF
TGCGCCAGCAGCAGTGGCGGGGGTTCCTACGAGCAGTACTTC
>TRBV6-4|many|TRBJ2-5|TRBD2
CASSLNGGEETQYF
TGTGCCAGCAGCCTTAACGGGGGGGAGGAGACCCAGTACTTC
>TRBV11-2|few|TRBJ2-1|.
CASSFRGNEQFF
TGTGCCAGCAGCTTTAGAGGCAATGAGCAGTTCTTC
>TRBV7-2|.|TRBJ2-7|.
CASSLGRGSYEQYF
TGTGCCAGCAGCTTGGGGCGGGGATCCTACGAGCAGTACTTC
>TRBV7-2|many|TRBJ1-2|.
CASSLGRSYGYTF
TGTGCCAGCAGCTTAGGCAGGAGCTATGGCTACACCTTC
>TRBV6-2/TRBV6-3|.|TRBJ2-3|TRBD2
CASCWGRGRDTQYF
TGTGCCAGCTGTTGGGGGAGGGGCAGAGATACGCAGTATTTT
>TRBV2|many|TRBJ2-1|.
CASSERRTEQFF
TGTGCCAGCAGTGAGCGTCGGACCGAGCAGTTCTTC
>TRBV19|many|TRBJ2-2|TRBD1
CASSPHGQGKFGELFF
TGTGCCAGTAGTCCCCACGGACAGGGGAAATTCGGGGAGCTGTTTTTT
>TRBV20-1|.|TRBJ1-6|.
CSAREAGSYNSPLHF
TGCAGTGCTAGGGAAGCGGGATCCTATAATTCACCCCTCCACTTT
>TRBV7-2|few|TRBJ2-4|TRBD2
CASSPTSGVNIQYF
TGTGCCAGCAGCCCGACTAGCGGGGTGAACATTCAGTACTTC
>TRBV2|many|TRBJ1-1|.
CASRGFGGTEAFF
TGTGCCAGCAGAGGTTTTGGGGGCACTGAAGCTTTCTTT
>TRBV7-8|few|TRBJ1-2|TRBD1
CASSPARDRRPNYGYTF
TGTGCCAGCAGCCCCGCACGGGACAGAAGGCCTAACTATGGCTACACCTTC
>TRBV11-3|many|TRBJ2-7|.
CASSLEGANTEQYF
TGTGCCAGCAGCTTAGAGGGGGCGAATACCGAGCAGTACTTC
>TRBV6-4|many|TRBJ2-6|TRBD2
CASSVAGSGANVLTF
TGTGCCAGCAGTGTAGCGGGCTCTGGGGCCAACGTCCTGACTTTC
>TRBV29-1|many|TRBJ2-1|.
CSGKRDRNNEQFF
TGCAGCGGAAAAAGGGACCGTAACAATGAGCAGTTCTTC